These 9 T cell receptor beta chains came from one sample sequenced in a study of cytomegalovirus exposure and HLA in healthy donors. PCR amplification relied on 60 Vbeta primers (plus 13 Jbeta primers). Profiling relied on immunoSEQ multiplex PCR, and the TCRdb table lists in-frame clones only, not all of them. Among more than 90,000 clones listed, 60% to 75% were seen once. Sequenced: PBMCs. Receptors originate from a man aged 45 to 65 in good health and CMV-seronegative.

This chain links TRBV14 with TRBJ2-5; D unresolved. CDR3 length: 14 amino acids. V lost 0 bases and J lost 13, with 18 bases in between. Germline loops: CDR1 SGHDN, CDR2 FVKESK. As DNA, the CDR3 is TGTGCCAGCAGCCAAGATCTAGGCCACGCATCCTGGTACTTC. Translation: CASSQDLGHASWYF.

The chain combines TRBV6-5 with TRBJ1-5, with D unclear. V lost 2 bases and J lost 8, with 10 bases in between. CDR1 and CDR2 (germline): MNHEY, SVGAGI. The CDR3 is made up of 13 amino acids. The DNA for the CDR3 is TGTGCCAGCAGTTACCAACAATTCGAGCCCCAGCATTTT. Its protein product is CASSYQQFEPQHF.

The count of this clone is one. V usage is TRBV30 and J usage is TRBJ1-3; D possibly corresponds to TRBD1 (5 bases). Trimming stripped 3 bases from V and 0 bases from J, with 12 bases between. This CDR3 contains 15 residues. From germline, CDR1 is GTSNPN and CDR2 SVGIG (reference sequence). The CDR3 is CAWRGGRSSGNTIYF. CDR3 in DNA: TGTGCCTGGAGGGGGGGACGGAGCTCTGGAAACACCATATATTTT.

CDR3 region: CASSPGQGNSPLHF. CDR3 sequence (DNA): TGTGCCAGCTCACCGGGACAGGGAAATTCACCCCTCCACTTT. The chain joins TRBV18 to TRBJ1-6; 9 bases fit TRBD1. CDR1 and CDR2 from the germline V gene are KGHSH and LQKENI. V lost 3 bases and J lost 7; bases outside the gene matches: 1. The CDR3 has 14 amino acids. Filled out from reference TRBV18 and TRBJ1-6, the complete variable domain reads NAGVMQNPRHLVRRRGQEARLRCSPMKGHSHVYWYRQLPEEGLKFMVYLQKENIIDESGMPKERFSAEFPKEGPSILRIQQVVRGDSAAYFCASSPGQGNSPLHFGNGTRLTVT.

This clone was recorded many times. The chain has TRBV6-1 and TRBJ1-4; weak D call: TRBD1 (5 bases). The CDR3 is 15 residues long. CDR1 is MNHNS, CDR2 SASEGT, per germline. Trimming stripped 5 bases from V and 12 bases from J, with 22 bases between. CDR3 residues: CASSLLEDSGGELFF. The CDR3, as DNA: TGTGCCAGCAGTCTCCTAGAGGATAGCGGGGGTGAACTGTTTTTT.

About this clone itself: A read error may account for a junction end that differs from germline. The rearrangement uses TRBV7-9 and TRBJ2-7, with D unresolved. Germline V gives CDR1 SEHNR, CDR2 FQNEAQ (reference sequence). The CDR3 totals 12 residues. CDR3 DNA sequence: TGTTCCAGCAGCTTAGTCCGGTACGAGCAGTACTTC. Protein product: CSSSLVRYEQYF.

V is TRBV19 and J is TRBJ2-6; 12 bases line up with TRBD1. Looked up from germline, CDR1 is LNHDA and CDR2 is SQIVND (reference sequence). There are 18 residues in the CDR3. The trim removed 7 bases at V and 4 bases at J, leaving 11 bases unmatched. The CDR3 DNA reads as TGTGCCAGTACCCAGCAGGGACAGGGGGCAAGGGGGGCCAACGTCCTGACTTTC. This sequence encodes CASTQQGQGARGANVLTF.

This sequence joins TRBV4-2 and TRBJ2-7; a weak D match, TRBD1 (6 bases). V shed 0 bases and J shed 6 bases, with 9 bases lying between them. The germline gives CDR1 LGHNA, CDR2 YNFKEQ. The CDR3 runs 13 residues. Written as DNA, the CDR3 is TGTGCCAGCAGCCAAGAAACCAGGGGCGAGCAGTACTTC. Amino acid sequence: CASSQETRGEQYF.

This sequence joins TRBV25-1 and TRBJ2-7, with D maybe TRBD2 (6 bases). V was pared by 3 bases and J by 2 bases, with 14 bases between. CDR1 and CDR2 (germline): MGHDK, SYGVNS. There are 15 residues in the CDR3. The CDR3, as DNA: TGTGCCAGCAGTGAGGGAGCGGGCTTACCCTACGAGCAGTACTTC. It specifies CASSEGAGLPYEQYF.